This T cell receptor (beta chain) was sequenced for a study of patients and donors after allogeneic stem cell transplantation. This clonotype was seen at least ten times. TCRdb redid the calling of the RT-PCR reads with MiXCR, one entry per CDR3 protein. The repertoire holds roughly 200,000 distinct CDR3 sequences, with about 38% as singletons. V lost 5 bases and J lost 1, with 9 bases in between. CDR1 and CDR2 from the germline V gene are SGHVS and FQNEAQ. CDR3 size: 14 residues. The chain carries TRBV7-8 and TRBJ1-5; no reliable D call. The specimen was blood, either unsorted or a sorted T cell fraction (not recorded which). The sequence came from a human donor who was either an allogeneic HSCT recipient or a stem cell or donor lymphocyte infusion donor (not recorded which). It is not recorded whose cells these are; they may come from a transplant donor. The CDR3 DNA reads TGTGCCAGCAGCCTTTTTCCAAGCAATCAGCCCCAGCATTTT. This codes for CASSLFPSNQPQHF.